This T cell receptor beta chain stems from a study of human T cells and chemical hapten exposure. This clonotype was recorded at least ten times. TCRdb re-derived calls from the RACE reads in MiXCR, one entry per CDR3 protein. The repertoire consists of about 260,000 distinct CDR3 sequences, with about 9.4% occurring once and the leading ten covering less than 3%. This CDR3 is built from 15 residues. V gave up 2 bases and J gave up 2 bases, with 13 bases separating them. From germline, CDR1 is MNHEY and CDR2 SMNVEV (reference sequence). Time point given: pre-sensitization, week 0. Specified treatment: therapeutic diphenylcyclopropenone sensitization with weekly scalp DPC.

V and J are TRBV27 and TRBJ2-7, with D possibly matching TRBD2 (6 bases). The sequencing used whole blood, collected in connection with sensitization to the hapten diphenylcyclopropenone (DPC). The TCR was taken from a woman aged 35 to 49 with alopecia areata. Some clones in this sample may be carry-over from other donors' samples. CDR3 bases: TGTGCCAGCAGTTTAGTGGCTAGCGCTACCTACGAGCAGTACTTC. Translation gives CASSLVASATYEQYF.